This T cell receptor beta chain was observed in a study of blood T cell repertoires in COVID-19. Overall study context: The United States, Italy and Spain were the sources of the acute and convalescent COVID-19 samples. Sources were T cells, B-cell-depleted T cells, or PBMCs; the material itself was cDNA or gDNA.

The authors' processing: Amplified reference gene primers provided the basis for estimating nucleated cell counts. Sequenced by immunoSEQ multiplex PCR; TCRdb stores in-frame clones only, minus some. For V, J and clone size, that table is used; D and trimming come from the DNA. The sample has 170,000 or so clones, roughly 84% seen once. Between the trimmed V and J ends, which lost 0 bases and 0 bases, there was a span of 7 bases. This CDR3 is built from 15 residues. Germline loops: CDR1 LGHNA, CDR2 YSLEER. This rearrangement joins TRBV4-3 to TRBJ2-3; D gene unclear. Sequenced input: peripheral blood. The sequence was collected from a man between 18 and 29 years old with active or convalescent COVID-19. This CDR3 is CASSQDSHSTDTQYF. For the CDR3, the DNA is TGCGCCAGCAGCCAAGATAGTCATAGCACAGATACGCAGTATTTT.